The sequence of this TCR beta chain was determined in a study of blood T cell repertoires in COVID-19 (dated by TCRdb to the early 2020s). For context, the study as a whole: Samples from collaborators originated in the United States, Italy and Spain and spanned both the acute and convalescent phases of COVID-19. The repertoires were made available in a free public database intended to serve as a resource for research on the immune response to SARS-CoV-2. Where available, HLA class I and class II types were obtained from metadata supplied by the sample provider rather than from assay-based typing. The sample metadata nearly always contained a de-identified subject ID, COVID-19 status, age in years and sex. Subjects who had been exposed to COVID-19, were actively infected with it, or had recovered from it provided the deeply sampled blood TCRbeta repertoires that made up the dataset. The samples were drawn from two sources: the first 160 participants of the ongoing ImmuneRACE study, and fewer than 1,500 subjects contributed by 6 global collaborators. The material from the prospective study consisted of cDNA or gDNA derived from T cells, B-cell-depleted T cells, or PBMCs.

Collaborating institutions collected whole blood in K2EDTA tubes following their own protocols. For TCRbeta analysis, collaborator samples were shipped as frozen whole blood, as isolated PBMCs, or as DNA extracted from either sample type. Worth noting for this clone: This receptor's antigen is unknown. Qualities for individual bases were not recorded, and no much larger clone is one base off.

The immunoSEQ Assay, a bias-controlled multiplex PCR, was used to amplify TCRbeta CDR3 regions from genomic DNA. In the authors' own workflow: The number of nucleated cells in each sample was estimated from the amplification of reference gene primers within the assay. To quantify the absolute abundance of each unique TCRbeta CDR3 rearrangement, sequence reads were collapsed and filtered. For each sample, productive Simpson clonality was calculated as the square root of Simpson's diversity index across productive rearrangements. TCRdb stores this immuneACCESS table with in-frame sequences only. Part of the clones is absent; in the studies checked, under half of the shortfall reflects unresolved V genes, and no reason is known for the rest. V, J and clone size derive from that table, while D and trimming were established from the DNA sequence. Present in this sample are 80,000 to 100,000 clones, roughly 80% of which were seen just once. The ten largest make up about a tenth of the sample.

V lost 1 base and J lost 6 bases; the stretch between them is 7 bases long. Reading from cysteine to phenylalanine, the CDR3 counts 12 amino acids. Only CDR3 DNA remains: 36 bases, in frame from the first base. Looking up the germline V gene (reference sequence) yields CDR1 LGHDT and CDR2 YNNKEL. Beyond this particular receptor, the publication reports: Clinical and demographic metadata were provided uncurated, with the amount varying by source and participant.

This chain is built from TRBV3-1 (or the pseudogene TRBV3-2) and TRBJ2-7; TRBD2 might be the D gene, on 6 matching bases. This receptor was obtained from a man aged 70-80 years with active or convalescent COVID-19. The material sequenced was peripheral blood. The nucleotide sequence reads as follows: TGTGCCAGCAGCCAAGCGGGGGTCGAGCAGTACTTC. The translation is CASSQAGVEQYF.